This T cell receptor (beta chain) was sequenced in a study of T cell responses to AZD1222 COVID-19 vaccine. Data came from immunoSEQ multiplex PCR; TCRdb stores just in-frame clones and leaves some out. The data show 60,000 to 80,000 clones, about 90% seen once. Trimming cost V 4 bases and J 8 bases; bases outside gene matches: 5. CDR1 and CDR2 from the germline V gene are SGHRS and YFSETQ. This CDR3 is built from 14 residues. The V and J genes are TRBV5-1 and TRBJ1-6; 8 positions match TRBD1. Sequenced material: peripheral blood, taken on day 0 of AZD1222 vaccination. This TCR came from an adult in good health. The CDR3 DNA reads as TGCGCCAGCAGCCCGGACAGGGAGGATTCACCCCTCCACTTT. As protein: CASSPDREDSPLHF.